This T cell receptor (beta chain) was identified in a study of T cells after yellow fever vaccination. For the study at large: It was SMART-Seq v4 Ultra Low Input that prepared the fractions with low cell numbers. General study results and limits: One caveat is that FACS-sorted repertoires could contain abundant clonotypes contaminating from the bulk population.

In TCRdb, the 5' RACE reads were re-called with MiXCR into one record per CDR3 protein. The data contain about 400,000 distinct CDR3 sequences, about 6.2% of them singletons. With regard to this clonotype: The antigen is undetermined.

This sequence originates from a man aged 25-40 years who received the YFV17D yellow fever vaccine. The source material was PBMCs, sampled 5 days after the yellow fever booster vaccination.

The CDR3 DNA follows: TGCAGTGCTAGAGATCTCGGACTAGCGGGAGGTGCGCTCGACGAGCAGTACTTC. It is translated as CSARDLGLAGGALDEQYF. The chain carries TRBV20-1 and TRBJ2-7; 14 bases line up with TRBD2. The CDR3 loop spans 18 amino acids. CDR1 is DFQATT and CDR2 is SNEGSKA in the germline V gene (reference sequence). V lost 0 bases and J lost 5; bases outside the gene matches: 12.